This TCR beta chain was recovered during a study of beta chain features in type 1 diabetes. Expressed TCRB transcripts were sequenced because the entire RNA isolate underwent reverse transcription. Regulatory, naive and central memory T cell samples averaged about 3.57 million reads. Profiling relied on immunoSEQ multiplex PCR, and the TCRdb table lists in-frame clones only, not all of them. Of over 150,000 clones listed, 7% to 9% are singletons. The study's findings and limits: TCRB CDR3 length was moderately but significantly reduced in all four CD4+ subsets of Type 1 diabetes patients. A PCR bias possibly favoring shorter templates would apply equally to patients and controls.

This clone showed up just a few times. What it recognizes is unknown. Germline assignment: CDR1 LNHDA and CDR2 SQIVND (reference sequence). The CDR3 is 14 residues long. V lost 8 bases, J lost 1 base, and 13 bases lay in between. The V and J genes are TRBV19 and TRBJ2-3; possible D gene TRBD2, 5 bases. This receptor was obtained from a man younger than 30 with type 1 diabetes. The specimen sequenced was central memory CD4+ T cells from blood. DNA of the CDR3: TGTGCCAGTTCCGCCCGGGATCGCACAGATACGCAGTATTTT. Residues: CASSARDRTDTQYF.